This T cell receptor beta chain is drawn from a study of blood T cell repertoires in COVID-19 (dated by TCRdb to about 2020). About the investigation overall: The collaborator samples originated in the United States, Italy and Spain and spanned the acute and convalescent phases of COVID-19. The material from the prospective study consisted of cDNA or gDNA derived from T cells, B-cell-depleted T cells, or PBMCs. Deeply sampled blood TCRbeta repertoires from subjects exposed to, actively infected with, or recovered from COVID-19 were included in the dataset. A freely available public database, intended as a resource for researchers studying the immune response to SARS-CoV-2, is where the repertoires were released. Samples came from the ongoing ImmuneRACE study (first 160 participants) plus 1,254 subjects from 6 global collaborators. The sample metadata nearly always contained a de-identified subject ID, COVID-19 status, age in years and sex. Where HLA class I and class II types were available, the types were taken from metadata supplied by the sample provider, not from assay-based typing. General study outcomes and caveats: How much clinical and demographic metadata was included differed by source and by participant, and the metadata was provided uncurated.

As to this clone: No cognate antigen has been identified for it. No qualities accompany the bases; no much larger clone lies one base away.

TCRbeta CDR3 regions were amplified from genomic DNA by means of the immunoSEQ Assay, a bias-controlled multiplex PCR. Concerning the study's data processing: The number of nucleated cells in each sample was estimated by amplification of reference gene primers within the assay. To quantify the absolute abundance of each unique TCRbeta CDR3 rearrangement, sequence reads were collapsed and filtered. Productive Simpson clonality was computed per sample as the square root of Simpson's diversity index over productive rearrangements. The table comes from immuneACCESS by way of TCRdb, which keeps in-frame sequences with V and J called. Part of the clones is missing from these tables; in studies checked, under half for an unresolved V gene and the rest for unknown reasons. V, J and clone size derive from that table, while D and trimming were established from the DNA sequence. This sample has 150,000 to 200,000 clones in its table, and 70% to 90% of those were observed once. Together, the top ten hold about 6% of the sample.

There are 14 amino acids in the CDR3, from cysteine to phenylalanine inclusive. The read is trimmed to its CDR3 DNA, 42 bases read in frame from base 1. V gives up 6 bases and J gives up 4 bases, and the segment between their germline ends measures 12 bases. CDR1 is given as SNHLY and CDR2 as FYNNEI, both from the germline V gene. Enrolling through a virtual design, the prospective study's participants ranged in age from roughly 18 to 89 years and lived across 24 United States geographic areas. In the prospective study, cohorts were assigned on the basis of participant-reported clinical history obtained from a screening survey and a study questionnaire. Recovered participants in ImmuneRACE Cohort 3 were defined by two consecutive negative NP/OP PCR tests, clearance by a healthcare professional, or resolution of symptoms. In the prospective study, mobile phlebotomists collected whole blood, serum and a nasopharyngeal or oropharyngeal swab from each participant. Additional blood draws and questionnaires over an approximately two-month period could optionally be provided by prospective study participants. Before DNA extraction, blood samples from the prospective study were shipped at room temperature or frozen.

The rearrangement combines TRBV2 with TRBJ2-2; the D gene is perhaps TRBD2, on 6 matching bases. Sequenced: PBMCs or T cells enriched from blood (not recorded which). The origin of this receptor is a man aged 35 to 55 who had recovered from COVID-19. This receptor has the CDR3 CASREGTVTGELFF. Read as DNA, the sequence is TGTGCCAGCAGGGAGGGGACGGTCACCGGGGAGCTGTTTTTT.